The 21 T cell receptor beta chains below were found in one sample sequenced in a study of blood T cells in healthy people across ages. The authors ran a second PCR of about 7 to 12 cycles using a sample-barcoded 5' primer and a J-beta primer mix. TCRdb re-derived calls from the 5' RACE reads in MiXCR, one entry per CDR3 protein. The sample comprises about 840,000 distinct CDR3 sequences, 25% to 35% of which are singletons, and more than 8.5% rests with the top ten. Separately, the same data were catalogued under a study of T cells of mothers and their children.

The source material was blood. These receptors all come from a woman aged 40 to 50 in good health.

This clonotype was found a few times. This sequence joins TRBV18 and TRBJ1-5; D uncertain. V was pared by 3 bases and J by 0 bases, with 30 bases between. The CDR3 sequence is 22 residues long. The germline V gene encodes CDR1 KGHSH and CDR2 LQKENI. The CDR3 sequence is CASSPLFRRQEILPLSNQPQHF. The CDR3 DNA sequence: TGTGCCAGCTCACCCCTTTTTCGGCGACAAGAGATTCTACCCCTTAGCAATCAGCCCCAGCATTTT.

In this sample, this clonotype turned up many times. The chain uses TRBV27 and TRBJ1-4; D ambiguous. There are 15 residues in the CDR3. V lost 2 bases and J 6 bases, leaving 13 bases between the germline ends. Germline CDR1 MNHEY, CDR2 SMNVEV (reference sequence). The CDR3 here is CASSLRGGSYEKLFF. The CDR3 DNA reads as TGTGCCAGCAGTTTACGGGGAGGTAGTTATGAAAAACTGTTTTTT.

This clonotype was seen more than once but under ten times. The chain links TRBV15 to TRBJ2-1; D is unresolved. V was shortened by 0 bases and J by 8 bases, with 14 bases between the two germline ends. CDR1 is LNHNV and CDR2 is YYDKDF in the germline V gene (reference sequence). This CDR3 has 15 amino acids. CDR3 in amino acids: CATSRDVKDVYEQFF. CDR3 nucleotides: TGTGCCACCAGCAGAGACGTTAAGGATGTCTATGAGCAGTTCTTC.

This clonotype was seen only a few times. V is TRBV28 and J is TRBJ2-7, with TRBD2 matching over 8 bases. The V and J ends lost 2 bases and 2 bases, in that order; junction bases with no gene match: 8. The CDR3 extends over 16 amino acids. The germline CDR1 and CDR2 sequences are MDHEN and SYDVKM. The CDR3 DNA reads as TGTGCCAGCAGTTTACCCTTAGCGGGGCGAGCCTACGAGCAGTACTTC. Protein: CASSLPLAGRAYEQYF.

The sample holds many counts of this clonotype. The V gene is TRBV29-1, the J gene TRBJ1-4; TRBD1 is a possible D gene (6 bases). Trimming stripped 7 bases from V and 3 bases from J, with 12 bases between. CDR1 is SQVTM, CDR2 ANQGSEA, per germline. The CDR3 runs 13 residues. CDR3 sequence: CSATGLANEKLFF. Written as DNA, the CDR3 is TGCAGCGCAACAGGGCTGGCTAATGAAAAACTGTTTTTT.

The chain couples TRBV20-1 to TRBJ2-4; D is possibly TRBD2 (5 bases). The CDR3 consists of 14 residues. V gave up 5 bases and J gave up 6 bases, with 17 bases separating them. Germline CDR1 reads DFQATT; CDR2 reads SNEGSKA (reference sequence). CDR3 coding DNA: TGCAGTGCTGGACTTGACCGTTTGGGAAACATTCAGTACTTC. Translation: CSAGLDRLGNIQYF.

The chain combines TRBV5-1 with TRBJ1-1; D is unclear. CDR1 SGHRS and CDR2 YFSETQ come from the germline V gene. Trimming removed 0 bases from V and 5 bases from J, with 11 bases in between. The CDR3 covers 14 residues. This CDR3 is CASSLAATGTEAFF. CDR3 bases: TGCGCCAGCAGCTTGGCCGCAACGGGGACTGAAGCTTTCTTT.

Comments on this clonotype: Since a much larger clone is just one base distant, this may be a read error. This chain links TRBV5-1 with TRBJ2-7; D remains ambiguous. This CDR3 has 13 amino acids. Looked up from germline, CDR1 is SGHRS and CDR2 is YFSETQ. The CDR3 DNA sequence: TGCGCCTGCAGCTTGGCCCCAAACTACGAGCAGTACTTC. Protein sequence: CACSLAPNYEQYF. The complete variable domain, with remaining parts taken from reference TRBV5-1 and TRBJ2-7, reads KAGVTQTPRYLIKTRGQQVTLSCSPISGHRSVSWYQQTPGQGLQFLFEYFSETQRNKGNFPGRFSGRQFSNSRSEMNVSTLELGDSALYLCACSLAPNYEQYFGPGTRLTVT.

This clonotype has more than one count but fewer than ten. This may stem from a read error, because a much larger clone lies one nucleotide away. The chain recombines TRBV3-1 with TRBJ1-4, with 11 bases lining up with TRBD1. J gave up 7 bases and V 3 bases, and 1 base lay outside the gene matches. The CDR3 consists of 14 residues. Germline V CDR1 and CDR2: LGHDT, YNNKEL (reference sequence). The CDR3 spells CASSQGQGVEKLFF. CDR3 nucleotides: TGTGCCAGCAGCCAGGGACAGGGGGTTGAAAAACTGTTTTTT. Full variable domain (remainder filled in from reference TRBV3-1 and TRBJ1-4): DTAVSQTPKYLVTQMGNDKSIKCEQNLGHDTMYWYKQDSKKFLKIMFSYNNKELIINETVPNRFSPKSPDKAHLNLHINSLELGDSAVYFCASSQGQGVEKLFFGSGTQLSVL.

Ten or more counts support this clonotype. This sequence may be a read error, since a much larger clone differs from it by one base. V gene TRBV7-2 combines with J gene TRBJ2-7, with D perhaps matching TRBD1 or TRBD2 (5 bases each). This CDR3 has 14 amino acids. Germline V gene sequence: CDR1 SGHTA, CDR2 FQGNSA. Trimming left V 1 base short and J 3 bases short, with 10 bases between. In DNA, the CDR3 is TGTGCCAGCAGCTTAGGGGGGACCGGCTACGAGCAGTACTTC. The encoded protein is CASSLGGTGYEQYF.

This chain links TRBV21-1 with TRBJ1-5; TRBD1, the D gene given by the table, was not confirmed from the DNA. TRBV21-1 constitutes a pseudogene. This CDR3 is 19 amino acids long. The CDR3: CVSSKATSGGSSSNQPQHF. The CDR3 DNA follows: TGTGTCAGCAGCAAAGCGACGTCAGGGGGATCTTCAAGCAATCAGCCCCAGCATTTT.

This clonotype showed up many times. The chain uses TRBV13 and TRBJ1-6, with D perhaps matching TRBD1 (6 bases). The CDR3 spans 14 residues. Germline assignment: CDR1 PRHDT and CDR2 FYEKMQ (reference sequence). V was cut by 6 bases and J by 4 bases, with 10 bases left in between. This CDR3 is CASRGRGYNSPLHF. The CDR3 DNA reads as TGTGCCAGCAGGGGCAGGGGTTATAATTCACCCCTCCACTTT.

This clonotype came up a few times. V and J are TRBV27 and TRBJ2-7, with a possible D match to TRBD2 (6 bases). The germline gives CDR1 MNHEY, CDR2 SMNVEV (reference sequence). V lost 6 bases and J lost 5, with 14 bases in between. The CDR3 contains 13 residues. In nucleotides, the CDR3 is TGTGCCAGCAGCCTTGATGGCGGGAACGAGCAGTACTTC. It is translated as CASSLDGGNEQYF.

The chain has TRBV7-8 and TRBJ2-7, with 7 bases matching TRBD1. The CDR3 length is 15 residues. J lost 3 bases, V lost 7 bases, and 12 bases had no gene match. Germline-derived CDR1 and CDR2 are SGHVS and FQNEAQ. Written as DNA, the CDR3 is TGTGCCAGCACCGAGGGACAGTCTTCACACTACGAGCAGTACTTC. Its protein is CASTEGQSSHYEQYF. The full variable domain, rest sourced from reference TRBV7-8 and TRBJ2-7, is GAGVSQSPRYKVAKRGQDVALRCDPISGHVSLFWYQQALGQGPEFLTYFQNEAQLDKSGLPSDRFFAERPEGSVSTLKIQRTQQEDSAVYLCASTEGQSSHYEQYFGPGTRLTVT.

The V and J genes are TRBV6-6 and TRBJ1-1, with 7 bases fitting TRBD1. The germline CDR1 and CDR2 sequences are MNHNY and SVGAGI (reference sequence). The ends lost 1 base at V and 3 bases at J; junction bases unmatched: 5. CDR3 length: 15 amino acids. The CDR3 coding sequence is TGTGCCAGCAGTTACTATCAGGGGGTAGACACTGAAGCTTTCTTT. Its protein product is CASSYYQGVDTEAFF.

This clonotype was recorded at least ten times. The chain employs TRBV28 and TRBJ1-2; D uncertain. Germline V CDR1 and CDR2: MDHEN, SYDVKM. V dropped 8 bases and J dropped 6 bases, with 19 bases sitting between them. The CDR3 loop spans 14 amino acids. CDR3 coding DNA: TGTGCCAGCGGCAGAGCGGCGGAAGGTAATGGCTACACCTTC. Translation: CASGRAAEGNGYTF.

This chain links TRBV11-2 with TRBJ1-2; TRBD1 is a possible D gene (5 bases). The CDR3 covers 15 residues. Germline-derived CDR1 and CDR2 are SGHAT and FQNNGV. V lost 5 bases, J lost 0 bases, and 13 bases lay in between. The CDR3 nucleotides are TGTGCCAGCAGCGAAATTAAGACAGCTAACTATGGCTACACCTTC. Its translation: CASSEIKTANYGYTF.

About this clonotype itself: A read error may explain this, as a much larger clone is one base away. The chain employs TRBV20-1 and TRBJ1-2; TRBD1 might be the D (6 bases). The CDR3 is 12 residues long. Per germline, CDR1 DFQATT and CDR2 SNEGSKA (reference sequence). CDR3 region: CRAGGQSYGYTF. Written as DNA, the CDR3 is TGCAGGGCTGGCGGACAGAGCTATGGCTACACCTTC.

This clonotype has only a few counts. A much larger clone differs by one base, so this may be a read error. The DNA of the CDR3 is TGTGCCAGCAGTAAGGGACAGCCGAATCAGCCCCTGCATTTT. Its translation: CASSKGQPNQPLHF. The V call is TRBV2, the J call TRBJ1-5; 7 bases match TRBD1. CDR3 length: 14 amino acids. CDR1 is SNHLY and CDR2 is FYNNEI in the germline V gene. Full variable domain (remainder filled in from reference TRBV2 and TRBJ1-5): EPEVTQTPSHQVTQMGQEVILRCVPISNHLYFYWYRQILGQKVEFLVSFYNNEISEKSEIFDDQFSVERPDGSNFTLKIRSTKLEDSAMYFCASSKGQPNQPLHFGDGTRLSIL.

The rearrangement links TRBV20-1 to TRBJ1-5, with unresolved D. Trimming left V 1 base short and J 15 bases short, with 19 bases between. There are 13 residues in the CDR3. Germline V lookup: CDR1 DFQATT, CDR2 SNEGSKA (reference sequence). CDR3 nucleotide sequence: TGCAGTGCTAGAGTGAGGAGCAATCAGCCTCGGCATTTT. This sequence encodes CSARVRSNQPRHF.

For this clonotype: One junction end disagrees with the germline gene, perhaps due to a read error. The J gene is TRBJ2-3, the V gene TRBV7-2; tentatively, D is TRBD1 (5 bases). The length of the CDR3 is 12 residues. The germline V gene encodes CDR1 SGHTA and CDR2 FQGNSA. CDR3 in amino acids: CANSPRGDTQYF. In DNA, the CDR3 is TGTGCCAACAGCCCAAGGGGAGATACGCAGTATTTT.